A selection of T cell receptor beta chains follows, all from one sample in a study of T cell responses to AZD1222 COVID-19 vaccine. This table comes from immunoSEQ multiplex PCR, and its TCRdb copy is limited to in-frame clones, with some not included. The sample lists approximately 120,000 clones, around nine tenths occurring once. This material consisted of peripheral blood, taken on day 0 of AZD1222 vaccination. Receptor source: an adult in good health. Each CDR3 is given with its conserved first and last residue. The D gene is left open where the match is weak. Rows give clone size only sometimes, using once, few, many, or a class for an expanded clone.

>TRBD1|14|TRBJ1-1|TRBV25-1|few
CASSADRGNTEAFF
TGTGCCAGCAGTGCGGACAGGGGAAACACTGAAGCTTTCTTT
>NA|15|TRBJ1-3|TRBV6-2/TRBV6-3|NA
CASSWRTVSGNTIYF
TGTGCCAGCAGTTGGCGGACAGTCTCTGGAAACACCATATATTTT
>TRBD1|15|TRBJ2-1|TRBV25-1|NA
CASSRQGISYNEQFF
TGTGCCAGCAGTAGACAGGGGATATCCTACAATGAGCAGTTCTTC
>TRBD1|13|TRBJ1-5|TRBV5-6|NA
CASSWGQAGPQHF
TGTGCCAGCAGCTGGGGACAGGCGGGGCCCCAGCATTTT
>TRBD1|13|TRBJ1-4|TRBV2|few
CASSRTGGEKLFF
TGTGCCAGCAGTCGGACAGGGGGAGAAAAACTGTTTTTT
>NA|11|TRBJ1-1|TRBV7-2|NA
CASSLVAEAFF
TGTGCCAGCAGCTTAGTAGCTGAAGCTTTCTTT
>NA|15|TRBJ2-2|TRBV27|NA
CASSFQGGRTGELFF
TGTGCCAGCAGTTTTCAAGGGGGACGCACCGGGGAGCTGTTTTTT
>NA|13|TRBJ2-5|TRBV18|NA
CASSPKGGETQYF
TGTGCCAGCTCACCAAAAGGTGGAGAGACCCAGTACTTC
>TRBD2|13|TRBJ2-5|TRBV12-3/TRBV12-4|NA
CASSLGRGETQYF
TGTGCCAGCAGTTTAGGGCGGGGGGAGACCCAGTACTTC
>NA|15|TRBJ1-3|TRBV28|NA
CASREGRFSGNTIYF
TGTGCCAGCAGGGAAGGACGGTTCTCTGGAAACACCATATATTTT
>NA|11|TRBJ1-2|TRBV11-1|NA
CASSQGRGYTF
TGTGCCAGCAGCCAAGGGCGGGGCTACACCTTC
>TRBD1|17|TRBJ2-1|TRBV19|NA
CASSKGQGTGSYNEQFF
TGTGCCAGTAGTAAGGGACAGGGAACGGGCTCCTACAATGAGCAGTTCTTC
>NA|17|TRBJ2-1|TRBV6-2/TRBV6-3|NA
CASSWNWRGSSYNEQFF
TGTGCCAGCAGTTGGAACTGGAGGGGGAGCTCCTACAATGAGCAGTTCTTC
>NA|15|TRBJ1-6|TRBV9|once
CASGVGRGGNSPLHF
TGTGCCAGCGGGGTAGGACGGGGTGGTAATTCACCCCTCCACTTT
>NA|17|TRBJ2-2|TRBV10-2|NA
CASIIDRQRLNTGELFF
TGCGCCAGCATCATAGACAGGCAAAGACTTAACACCGGGGAGCTGTTTTTT
>TRBD1|15|TRBJ1-3|TRBV19|NA
CASSFDRASGNTIYF
TGTGCCAGTAGTTTTGACAGGGCCTCTGGAAACACCATATATTTT
>NA|13|TRBJ1-5|TRBV7-3|NA
CASSLGALQPQHF
TGTGCCAGCAGCTTAGGAGCGCTTCAGCCCCAGCATTTT
>NA|16|TRBJ2-5|TRBV2|NA
CASRGRQTWYQETQYF
TGTGCCAGCAGGGGCAGACAGACATGGTACCAAGAGACCCAGTACTTC
>TRBD1|16|TRBJ1-1|TRBV15|once
CATRGEGAVLGTEAFF
TGTGCCACCAGGGGGGAGGGGGCTGTGTTAGGGACTGAAGCTTTCTTT
>TRBD1|18|TRBJ1-2|TRBV3-1/TRBV3-2|once
CASSQEFPHRGLNYGYTF
TGTGCCAGCAGCCAAGAATTTCCGCACAGGGGGTTAAACTATGGCTACACCTTC
>TRBD2|14|TRBJ2-1|TRBV2|NA
CASKKGLAGNEQFF
TGTGCCAGCAAAAAAGGACTAGCGGGAAATGAGCAGTTCTTC
>NA|13|TRBJ1-5|TRBV19|NA
CASSIQINQPQHF
TGTGCCAGTAGTATACAGATCAATCAGCCCCAGCATTTT
>NA|14|TRBJ1-6|TRBV19|NA
CASSIDGVNSPLHF
TGTGCCAGTAGTATAGACGGGGTTAATTCACCCCTCCACTTT
>NA|16|TRBJ2-1|TRBV9|NA
CASSVGRGGSYNEQFF
TGTGCCAGCAGCGTAGGCAGGGGGGGCTCCTACAATGAGCAGTTCTTC
>NA|13|TRBJ1-2|TRBV7-9|NA
CASSALNRDGYTF
TGTGCCAGCAGCGCCCTCAATAGGGACGGCTACACCTTC
>NA|17|TRBJ2-6|TRBV9|NA
CASSVFGGLGGANVLTF
TGTGCCAGCAGCGTCTTCGGGGGACTCGGTGGGGCCAACGTCCTGACTTTC
>NA|14|TRBJ1-1|TRBV7-2|NA
CASSFRGRNTEAFF
TGTGCCAGCAGCTTCAGGGGCAGGAACACTGAAGCTTTCTTT
>TRBD1|15|TRBJ1-2|TRBV5-1|NA
CASSFTGQGDYGYTF
TGCGCCAGCAGCTTCACCGGACAGGGAGACTATGGCTACACCTTC